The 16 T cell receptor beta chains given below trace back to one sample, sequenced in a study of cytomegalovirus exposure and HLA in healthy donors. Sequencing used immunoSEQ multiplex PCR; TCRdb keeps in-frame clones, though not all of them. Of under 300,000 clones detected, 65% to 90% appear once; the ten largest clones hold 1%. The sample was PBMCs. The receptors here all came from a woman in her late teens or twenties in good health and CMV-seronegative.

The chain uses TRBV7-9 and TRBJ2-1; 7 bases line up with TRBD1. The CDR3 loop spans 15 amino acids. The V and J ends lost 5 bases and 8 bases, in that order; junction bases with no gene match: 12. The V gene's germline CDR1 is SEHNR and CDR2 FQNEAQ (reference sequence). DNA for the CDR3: TGTGCCAGCAGCCCGACAGGGTCGCTAGGCGATGAGCAGTTCTTC. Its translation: CASSPTGSLGDEQFF.

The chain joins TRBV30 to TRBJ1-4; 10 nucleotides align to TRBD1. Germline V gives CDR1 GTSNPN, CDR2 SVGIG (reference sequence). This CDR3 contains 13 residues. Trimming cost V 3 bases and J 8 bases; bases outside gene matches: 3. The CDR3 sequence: CAWRGQGGEKLFF. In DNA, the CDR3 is TGTGCCTGGAGAGGACAGGGGGGGGAAAAACTGTTTTTT.

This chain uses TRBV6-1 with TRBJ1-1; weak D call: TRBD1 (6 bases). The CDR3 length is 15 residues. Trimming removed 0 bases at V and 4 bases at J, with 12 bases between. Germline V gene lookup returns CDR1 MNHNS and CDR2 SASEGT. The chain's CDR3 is CASSEARTRGTEAFF. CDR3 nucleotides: TGTGCCAGCAGTGAAGCGCGGACCAGGGGCACTGAAGCTTTCTTT.

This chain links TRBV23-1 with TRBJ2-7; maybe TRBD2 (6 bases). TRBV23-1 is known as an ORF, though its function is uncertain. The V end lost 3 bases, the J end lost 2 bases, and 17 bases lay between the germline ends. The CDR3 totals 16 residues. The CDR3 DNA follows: TGCGCCAGCAGTCATACGGGACTTCCCCGGACCTACGAGCAGTACTTC. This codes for CASSHTGLPRTYEQYF.

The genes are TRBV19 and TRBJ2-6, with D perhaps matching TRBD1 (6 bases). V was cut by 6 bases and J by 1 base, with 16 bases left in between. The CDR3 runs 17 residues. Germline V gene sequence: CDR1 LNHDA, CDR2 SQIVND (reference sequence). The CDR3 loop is CASRPHQGRSGANVLTF. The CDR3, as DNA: TGTGCCAGTAGACCTCACCAGGGGCGGTCTGGGGCCAACGTCCTGACTTTC.

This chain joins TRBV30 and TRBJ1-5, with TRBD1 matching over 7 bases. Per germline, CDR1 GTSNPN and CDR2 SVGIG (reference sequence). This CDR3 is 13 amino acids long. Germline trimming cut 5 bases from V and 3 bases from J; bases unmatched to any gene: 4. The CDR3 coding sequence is TGTGCCTGGGGGGGACAGTACAATCAGCCCCAGCATTTT. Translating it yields CAWGGQYNQPQHF.

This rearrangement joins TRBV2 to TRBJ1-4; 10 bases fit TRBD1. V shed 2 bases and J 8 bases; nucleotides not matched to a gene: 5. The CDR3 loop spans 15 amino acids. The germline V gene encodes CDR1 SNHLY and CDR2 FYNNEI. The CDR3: CASSESRQGAEKLFF. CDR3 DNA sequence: TGTGCCAGCAGTGAATCGCGACAGGGGGCGGAAAAACTGTTTTTT.

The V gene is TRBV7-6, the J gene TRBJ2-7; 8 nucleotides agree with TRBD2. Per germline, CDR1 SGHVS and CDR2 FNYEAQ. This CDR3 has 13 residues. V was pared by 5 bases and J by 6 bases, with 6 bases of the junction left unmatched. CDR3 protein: CASSHLGGAEQYF. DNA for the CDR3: TGTGCCAGCAGCCACCTCGGGGGGGCCGAGCAGTACTTC.

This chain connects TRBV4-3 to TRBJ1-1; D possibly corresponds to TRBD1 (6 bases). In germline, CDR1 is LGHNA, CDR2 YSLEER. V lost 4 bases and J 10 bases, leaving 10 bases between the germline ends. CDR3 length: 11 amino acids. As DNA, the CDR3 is TGCGCCAGCAGCCTACAGGGTCGAGCTTTCTTT. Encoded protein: CASSLQGRAFF.

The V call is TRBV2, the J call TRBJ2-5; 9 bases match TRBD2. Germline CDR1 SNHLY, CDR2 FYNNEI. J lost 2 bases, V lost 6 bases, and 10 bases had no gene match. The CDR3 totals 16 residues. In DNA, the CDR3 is TGTGCCAGCAGCGACGCGGCTAGCGGGGCTCAAGAGACCCAGTACTTC. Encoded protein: CASSDAASGAQETQYF.

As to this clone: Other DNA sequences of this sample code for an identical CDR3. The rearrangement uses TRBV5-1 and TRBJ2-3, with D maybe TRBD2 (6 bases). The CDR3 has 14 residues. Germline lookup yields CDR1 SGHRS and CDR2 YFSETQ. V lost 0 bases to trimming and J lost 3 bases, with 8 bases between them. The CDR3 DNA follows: TGCGCCAGCAGCTTGGCGGGGAGGACAGATACGCAGTATTTT. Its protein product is CASSLAGRTDTQYF.

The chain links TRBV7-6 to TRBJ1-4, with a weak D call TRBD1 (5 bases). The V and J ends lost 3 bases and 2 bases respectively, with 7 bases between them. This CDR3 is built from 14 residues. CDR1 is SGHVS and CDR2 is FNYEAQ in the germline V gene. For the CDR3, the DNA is TGTGCCAGCAGCTTTAGGGGCACTAATGAAAAACTGTTTTTT. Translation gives CASSFRGTNEKLFF. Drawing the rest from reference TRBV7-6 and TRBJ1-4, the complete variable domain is GAGVSQSPRYKVTKRGQDVALRCDPISGHVSLYWYRQALGQGPEFLTYFNYEAQQDKSGLPNDRFSAERPEGSISTLTIQRTEQRDSAMYRCASSFRGTNEKLFFGSGTQLSVL.

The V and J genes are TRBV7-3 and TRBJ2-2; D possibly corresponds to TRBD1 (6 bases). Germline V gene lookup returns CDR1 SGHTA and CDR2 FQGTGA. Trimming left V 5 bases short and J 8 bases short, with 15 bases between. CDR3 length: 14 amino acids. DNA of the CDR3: TGTGCCAGCAGCGAACACAGGGTCCAAGGGGAGCTGTTTTTT. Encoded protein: CASSEHRVQGELFF.

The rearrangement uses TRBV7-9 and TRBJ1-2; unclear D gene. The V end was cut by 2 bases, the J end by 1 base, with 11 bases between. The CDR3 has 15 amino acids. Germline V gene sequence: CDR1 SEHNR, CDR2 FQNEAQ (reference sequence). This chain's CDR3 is CASSLSHALNYGYTF. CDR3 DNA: TGTGCCAGCAGCTTAAGCCATGCGCTTAACTATGGCTACACCTTC. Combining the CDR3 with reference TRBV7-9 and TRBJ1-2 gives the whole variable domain DTGVSQNPRHKITKRGQNVTFRCDPISEHNRLYWYRQTLGQGPEFLTYFQNEAQLEKSRLLSDRFSAERPKGSFSTLEIQRTEQGDSAMYLCASSLSHALNYGYTFGSGTRLTVV.

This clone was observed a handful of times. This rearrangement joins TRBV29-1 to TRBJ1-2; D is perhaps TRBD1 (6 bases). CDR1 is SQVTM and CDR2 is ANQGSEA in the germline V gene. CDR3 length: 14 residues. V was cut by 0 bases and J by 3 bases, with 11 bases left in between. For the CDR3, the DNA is TGCAGCGTTGAAGACAGGGGCGGCGACTATGGCTACACCTTC. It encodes CSVEDRGGDYGYTF.

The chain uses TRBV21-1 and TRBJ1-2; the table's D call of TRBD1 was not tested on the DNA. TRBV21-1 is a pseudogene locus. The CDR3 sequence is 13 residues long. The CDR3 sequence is CASSESPRVSYTF. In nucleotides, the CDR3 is TGTGCCAGCAGCGAAAGCCCCAGGGTAAGCTACACCTTC.